Listed here are 2 T cell receptor beta chains from one sample, sequenced in a study of control samples from healthy donors and cancer patients. Profiling relied on immunoSEQ multiplex PCR, and the TCRdb table lists in-frame clones only, not all of them. This sample carries about 160,000 clones, approximately 94% of them seen once, and the ten largest clones take less than 15%. The sequenced material came from PBMCs. The receptors were gathered from a man aged 60 to 69 with colorectal cancer.

This clone was observed once. The rearrangement joins TRBV6-1 to TRBJ1-2, with 9 bases matching TRBD1. Germline V gene sequence: CDR1 MNHNS, CDR2 SASEGT. This CDR3 is 15 amino acids long. Trimming cost V 3 bases and J 4 bases; bases outside gene matches: 6. CDR3 region: CASSETLDRGYGYTF. In nucleotides, the CDR3 is TGTGCCAGCAGTGAGACCCTGGACAGGGGCTATGGCTACACCTTC.

The chain carries TRBV6-5 and TRBJ1-5, with D unclear. The CDR3 contains 13 residues. Germline CDR1 is MNHEY and CDR2 is SVGAGI. The V gene lost 2 bases and the J gene lost 5 bases, with 7 bases spanning the gap. CDR3 DNA: TGTGCCAGCAGTTACCTTCCAGATCAGCCCCAGCATTTT. It translates to CASSYLPDQPQHF.